Following are 10 T cell receptor beta chains from one sample sequenced in a study of cytomegalovirus exposure and HLA in healthy donors. A multiplex PCR was run with 60 Vbeta primers and 13 Jbeta primers. The assay was immunoSEQ multiplex PCR, and TCRdb's table has in-frame clones only and misses some. The table lists around 250,000 clones, about 81% of them singletons, with almost 8% in the top ten. The sequenced sample consisted of PBMCs. The receptors were gathered from a woman aged 60-75 years in good health and CMV-seropositive.

This chain links TRBV19 with TRBJ1-5, with no clear D. CDR1 and CDR2 from the germline V gene are LNHDA and SQIVND (reference sequence). V was clipped by 10 bases and J by 7 bases, with 17 bases between them. CDR3 length: 13 amino acids. CDR3 nucleotide sequence: TGTGCCATAGCGGCCGGTCGAGGACAGCCCCAGCATTTT. The encoded protein is CAIAAGRGQPQHF. The whole variable domain, remainder taken from reference TRBV19 and TRBJ1-5, is DGGITQSPKYLFRKEGQNVTLSCEQNLNHDAMYWYRQDPGQGLRLIYYSQIVNDFQKGDIAEGYSVSREKKESFPLTVTSAQKNPTAFYLCAIAAGRGQPQHFGDGTRLSIL.

The table lists this clone with a few counts. The V and J genes are TRBV5-6 and TRBJ1-1; D is undetermined. CDR1 and CDR2 from the germline V gene are SGHDT and YYEEEE. The CDR3 is 12 amino acids. Trimming stripped 2 bases from V and 4 bases from J, with 6 bases between. DNA for the CDR3: TGTGCCAGCAGCTTAAGAGTCACTGAAGCTTTCTTT. It specifies CASSLRVTEAFF.

In DNA form, the CDR3 reads TGTGCCAGCAGTTTATTCCGGGCGGGGATACCTGAAGCTTTCTTT. Protein product: CASSLFRAGIPEAFF. The chain couples TRBV28 to TRBJ1-1; unclear D gene. The CDR3 is 15 residues long. V was shortened by 1 base and J by 6 bases, with 15 bases between the two germline ends. Germline loops: CDR1 MDHEN, CDR2 SYDVKM.

V usage is TRBV6-6 and J usage is TRBJ2-7, with 7 bases matching TRBD2. The CDR3 covers 15 residues. Trimming cost V 4 bases and J 7 bases; bases outside gene matches: 13. CDR1 is MNHNY and CDR2 is SVGAGI in the germline V gene (reference sequence). CDR3 protein: CASSSGLAGVWEQYF. DNA for the CDR3: TGTGCCAGCAGTTCTGGGTTGGCGGGAGTGTGGGAGCAGTACTTC.

This clone showed up just once. This chain uses TRBV6-5 with TRBJ2-3; no reliable D call. In germline, CDR1 is MNHEY, CDR2 SVGAGI. This CDR3 has 15 residues. V was cut by 2 bases and J by 4 bases, with 13 bases left in between. Here the CDR3 DNA reads TGTGCCAGCAGTTACAGTGGGTTTACAGCAGATACGCAGTATTTT. This codes for CASSYSGFTADTQYF.

CDR3 nucleotides: TGTGCCAGCAGAGCCAGGGGGAACACCGGGGAGCTGTTTTTT. It specifies CASRARGNTGELFF. The genes are TRBV7-9 and TRBJ2-2; D might be TRBD1 (6 bases). V lost 6 bases and J 1 base, leaving 9 bases between the germline ends. The CDR3 has 14 amino acids. Germline V CDR1 and CDR2: SEHNR, FQNEAQ (reference sequence).

The rearrangement links TRBV5-4 to TRBJ2-5; D is perhaps TRBD1 (5 bases). Germline V gene lookup returns CDR1 SGHNT and CDR2 YYREEE (reference sequence). The ends were cut back, 4 bases at V and 2 bases at J, with 9 bases in the middle. The CDR3 sequence is 13 residues long. Here the CDR3 reads CASSRQLQETQYF. CDR3 sequence (DNA): TGTGCCAGCAGCAGACAGCTTCAAGAGACCCAGTACTTC.

The chain links TRBV7-8 to TRBJ2-3; D gene ambiguous. The CDR3 sequence is 15 residues long. With 4 bases removed from V and 0 bases from J, the gap between germline ends came to 11 bases. From germline, CDR1 is SGHVS and CDR2 FQNEAQ. CDR3 protein: CASSSTITSTDTQYF. The CDR3 region has the DNA TGTGCCAGCAGCTCCACTATCACTAGCACAGATACGCAGTATTTT.

This clone was seen a single time. The chain is built from TRBV5-1 and TRBJ2-2; D call uncertain. CDR1 and CDR2 (germline): SGHRS, YFSETQ. CDR3 size: 13 residues. With 0 bases removed from V and 8 bases from J, the gap between germline ends came to 8 bases. The CDR3 DNA reads as TGCGCCAGCAGCTTGGGCCAGCGAGGGGAGCTGTTTTTT. Amino acid sequence: CASSLGQRGELFF.

The rearrangement uses TRBV6-5 and TRBJ1-2; the D gene is possibly TRBD1 (5 bases). From germline, CDR1 is MNHEY and CDR2 SVGAGI. The CDR3 length is 15 residues. V was trimmed by 1 base and J by 3 bases, leaving 12 bases between them. The CDR3 sequence: CASSYLISTDYGYTF. CDR3 coding DNA: TGTGCCAGCAGTTACTTAATCTCGACAGACTATGGCTACACCTTC.